This TCR beta chain came from a study of memory CD8 T cells in hepatitis C reinfection. Profiled with immunoSEQ multiplex PCR; TCRdb holds only in-frame clones, not every one. The sample consists of 50,000 or so clones, roughly 86% of them appearing once. Time point noted: pre-reinfection, 55 to 20 weeks before reinfection detection. Sorted cells were sequenced directly ex vivo without any in vitro expansion. CDR1 and CDR2 from the germline V gene are SGDLS and YYNGEE. This CDR3 comprises 12 residues. Trimming took off 3 bases at V and 6 bases at J, with 9 bases between the two ends. This chain connects TRBV9 to TRBJ1-2; tentative D call: TRBD1 (5 bases). The sequenced sample was naive CD8+ T cells sorted from blood. The TCR was taken from a man younger than 35 with hepatitis C virus infection. The CDR3 coding sequence is TGTGCCAGCAGCGCCGGGGGGGATGGCTACACCTTC. This codes for CASSAGGDGYTF.